This TCR beta chain was retrieved from a study of regulatory T cells in long-lasting Graves disease. Study results and caveats: A greater number of public clonotypes (2,741) was shared by persistent patients than by new patients (approximately 910).

The ends lost 3 bases at V and 7 bases at J; junction bases unmatched: 4. CDR1 and CDR2 from the germline V gene are LGHDT and YNNKEL (reference sequence). This CDR3 is built from 13 residues. Noted time point: newly diagnosed GD, antithyroid drugs for less than 3 months. Isolated PBMC RNA provided the starting material for the TCR library. TCR beta libraries were built with iRepertoire HTBI primers and Arm-PCR of CDR3 regions. From the multiplex PCR reads, TCRdb called clonotypes with MiXCR, one entry per CDR3 protein. The table has a few hundred thousand distinct CDR3 sequences, 20% to 25% seen once. A few counts support this clonotype. Its specificity is not known.

Material: peripheral blood mononuclear cells (PBMCs), obtained at new diagnosis, from a patient treated with antithyroid drugs. The sequence came from a female donor with Graves disease. The rearrangement uses TRBV3-1 and TRBJ2-7, with TRBD2 matching 9 bases. The CDR3 nucleotides read TGTGCCAGCAGCCACGCTAGCGGGGTGGAGCAGTACTTC. Amino acids: CASSHASGVEQYF.